Below are 22 T cell receptor beta chains sequenced from a single sample in a study of blood T cell repertoires in COVID-19. This table comes from immunoSEQ multiplex PCR, and its TCRdb copy is limited to in-frame clones, with some not included. The sample lists 40,000 to 55,000 clones; about 83% were seen once. Source material: peripheral blood. These receptors were obtained from a man aged 40-49 years with acute or convalescent COVID-19.

Only a few counts were recorded for this clone. V usage is TRBV7-2 and J usage is TRBJ1-3, with unresolved D. Germline V gene sequence: CDR1 SGHTA, CDR2 FQGNSA. CDR3 size: 15 residues. Trimming stripped 8 bases from V and 0 bases from J, with 14 bases between. The CDR3 protein is CASSLPLSSGNTIYF. CDR3 nucleotides: TGTGCCAGCTCCCTCCCCCTAAGCTCTGGAAACACCATATATTTT. Full variable domain (outside the CDR3, taken from reference TRBV7-2 and TRBJ1-3): GAGVSQSPSNKVTEKGKDVELRCDPISGHTALYWYRQSLGQGLEFLIYFQGNSAPDKSGLPSDRFSAERTGGSVSTLTIQRTQQEDSAVYLCASSLPLSSGNTIYFGEGSWLTVV.

CDR3 loop: CSGGGDLNTEAFF. For the CDR3, the DNA is TGCAGCGGGGGAGGAGACCTCAACACTGAAGCTTTCTTT. V is TRBV29-1 and J is TRBJ1-1; D gene unclear. The V end lost 7 bases, the J end lost 2 bases, and 14 bases lay between the germline ends. CDR1 SQVTM and CDR2 ANQGSEA come from the germline V gene. The CDR3 is made up of 13 amino acids.

J is TRBJ1-3 and V is TRBV27; D ambiguous. The germline V gene has CDR1 MNHEY and CDR2 SMNVEV (reference sequence). Trimming cost V 5 bases and J 2 bases, with 13 bases left between them. The CDR3 has 15 residues. CDR3 residues: CASSPRSSAGNTIYF. In DNA, the CDR3 is TGTGCCAGCAGTCCACGCTCTTCGGCTGGAAACACCATATATTTT.

The V call is TRBV5-1, the J call TRBJ2-1; 9 bases map to TRBD2. The V and J ends lost 5 bases and 8 bases, in that order; junction bases with no gene match: 8. Germline V gene lookup returns CDR1 SGHRS and CDR2 YFSETQ. The CDR3 extends over 14 amino acids. The CDR3 sequence is CASSGGGASDEQFF. The CDR3 bases are TGCGCCAGCAGTGGCGGGGGGGCCTCGGATGAGCAGTTCTTC.

The V call is TRBV5-1, the J call TRBJ1-1; TRBD1 might be the D (5 bases). V shed 3 bases and J shed 4 bases, with 10 bases lying between them. CDR3 length: 13 residues. Germline CDR1 SGHRS, CDR2 YFSETQ. The CDR3 loop is CASSSQGGTEAFF. In DNA form, the CDR3 reads TGCGCCAGCAGCTCTCAGGGAGGCACTGAAGCTTTCTTT.

This rearrangement joins TRBV3-1 (or the pseudogene TRBV3-2) to TRBJ2-5; a weak D match, TRBD1 (6 bases). The CDR3 consists of 14 residues. Germline assignment: CDR1 LGHDT and CDR2 YNNKEL (reference sequence). Between the trimmed V and J ends, which lost 2 bases and 2 bases, there was a span of 9 bases. CDR3 sequence: CASSQRTVQETQYF. The CDR3 DNA reads TGTGCCAGCAGCCAAAGGACAGTACAAGAGACCCAGTACTTC.

The rearrangement uses TRBV10-2 and TRBJ2-1; 11 bases are shared with TRBD2. CDR3 size: 15 residues. The germline V gene encodes CDR1 WSHSY and CDR2 SAAADI. The V segment lost 5 bases and the J segment 3 bases; nucleotides outside the gene matches: 3. Here the CDR3 reads CASSTGTSGYNEQFF. The CDR3 DNA is TGCGCCAGCAGTACCGGGACTAGCGGCTACAATGAGCAGTTCTTC.

The gene calls are TRBV2 and TRBJ2-5, with TRBD2 matching 10 bases. Germline V CDR1 and CDR2: SNHLY, FYNNEI. This CDR3 has 15 residues. V was pared by 4 bases and J by 2 bases, with 4 bases of the junction left unmatched. CDR3 sequence: CASSAGTSVQETQYF. In nucleotides, the CDR3 is TGTGCCAGCAGTGCCGGGACTAGCGTACAAGAGACCCAGTACTTC. Full variable domain (outside the CDR3, taken from reference TRBV2 and TRBJ2-5): EPEVTQTPSHQVTQMGQEVILRCVPISNHLYFYWYRQILGQKVEFLVSFYNNEISEKSEIFDDQFSVERPDGSNFTLKIRSTKLEDSAMYFCASSAGTSVQETQYFGPGTRLLVL.

The J gene is TRBJ1-2, the V gene TRBV5-8, with D hard to call. There are 17 residues in the CDR3. The V and J ends lost 4 bases and 4 bases respectively, with 23 bases between them. Germline CDR1 reads SGHTS; CDR2 reads YDEGEE. The DNA of the CDR3 is TGTGCCAGCAGCCTCACGGAGGCGTGGGTCTACGGCTATGGCTACACCTTC. It is translated as CASSLTEAWVYGYGYTF.

V is TRBV6-6 and J is TRBJ2-7; TRBD2 aligns across 7 bases. Germline V CDR1 and CDR2: MNHNY, SVGAGI (reference sequence). The CDR3 is 13 residues long. Trimming took 1 base from V and 6 from J; bases not matched to a gene: 3. Here the CDR3 reads CASSYYAGVEQYV. The CDR3 nucleotides are TGTGCCAGCAGTTACTATGCGGGGGTCGAGCAGTACGTC.

As DNA, the CDR3 is TGTGCCTCCCGCCAGGGACAGTCAAATCAGCCCCAGCATTTT. Translating gives CASRQGQSNQPQHF. The chain employs TRBV30 and TRBJ1-5; TRBD1 matches 7 bases. CDR3 length: 14 amino acids. Germline V gives CDR1 GTSNPN, CDR2 SVGIG (reference sequence). The trim removed 7 bases at V and 4 bases at J, leaving 10 bases unmatched.

The rearrangement links TRBV29-1 to TRBJ1-5; 8 positions match TRBD1. Germline CDR1 is SQVTM and CDR2 is ANQGSEA. V lost 4 bases, J lost 4 bases, and 3 bases stayed unmatched. This CDR3 has 13 residues. In DNA form, the CDR3 reads TGCAGCGTTGGCGGGACAGGTAATCAGCCCCAGCATTTT. Protein sequence: CSVGGTGNQPQHF.

The count of this clone is one. V usage is TRBV3-1 (or the pseudogene TRBV3-2) and J usage is TRBJ2-5; 9 bases agree with TRBD2. The trim removed 4 bases at V and 3 bases at J, leaving 9 bases unmatched. Germline V lookup: CDR1 LGHDT, CDR2 YNNKEL (reference sequence). The CDR3 is 16 amino acids. CDR3 bases: TGTGCCAGCAGCCTGCGGGGGGCGGGGGGGGAAGAGACCCAGTACTTC. Its protein product is CASSLRGAGGEETQYF.

This chain links TRBV5-1 with TRBJ2-3; 7 nucleotides align to TRBD1. The V gene's germline CDR1 is SGHRS and CDR2 YFSETQ. The length of the CDR3 is 14 residues. Trimming removed 3 bases from V and 3 bases from J; junction bases left unmatched: 4. The CDR3 DNA reads TGCGCCAGCAGCTCGACAGGGAAGACAGATACGCAGTATTTT. It encodes CASSSTGKTDTQYF.

This clone was recorded only once. This sequence joins TRBV10-3 and TRBJ2-1; 8 nucleotides agree with TRBD1. The germline gives CDR1 ENHRY, CDR2 SYGVKD. V shed 10 bases, J shed 6 bases, and the junction held 5 bases outside the gene matches. CDR3 length: 12 residues. The CDR3 reads CATQGALNEQFF. The CDR3 DNA follows: TGTGCCACCCAGGGGGCGCTCAATGAGCAGTTCTTC.

The rearrangement links TRBV5-1 to TRBJ1-3, with D perhaps TRBD1 (5 bases). V dropped 3 bases and J dropped 1 base, with 17 bases sitting between them. The CDR3 totals 17 residues. From germline, CDR1 is SGHRS and CDR2 YFSETQ. Here the CDR3 DNA reads TGCGCCAGCAGCTCCCTAGGGGAGGGGAAGTCTGGAAACACCATATATTTT. Translation gives CASSSLGEGKSGNTIYF.

The CDR3 DNA reads as TGCAGCGTTGAGGCAGGGGCAATCGGCTATGGCTACACCTTC. Translation gives CSVEAGAIGYGYTF. This chain connects TRBV29-1 to TRBJ1-2, with D possibly matching TRBD1 (6 bases). V lost 3 bases, J lost 4 bases, and 15 bases lay in between. The V gene's germline CDR1 is SQVTM and CDR2 ANQGSEA. The CDR3 has 14 residues.

This chain uses TRBV21-1 with TRBJ2-2; the table assigns TRBD1, which was not confirmed against the DNA. TRBV21-1 is described as a pseudogene. The CDR3 is 16 residues long. CDR3 DNA sequence: TGTGCCAGCAGCTTAGAGGGACACTCGAACACCGGGGAGCTGTTTTTT. This codes for CASSLEGHSNTGELFF.

This clone occurred a few times. This chain links TRBV15 with TRBJ2-1, with D possibly TRBD1 on 6 matching bases. Trimming stripped 5 bases from V and 0 bases from J, with 11 bases between. Germline lookup yields CDR1 LNHNV and CDR2 YYDKDF (reference sequence). This CDR3 is 15 amino acids long. The CDR3 region is CATSGDTSSYNEQFF. CDR3 sequence (DNA): TGTGCCACCAGCGGGGACACCAGCTCCTACAATGAGCAGTTCTTC. The full variable domain, in which reference TRBV15 and TRBJ2-1 provide the parts outside the CDR3, is DAMVIQNPRYQVTQFGKPVTLSCSQTLNHNVMYWYQQKSSQAPKLLFHYYDKDFNNEADTPDNFQSRRPNTSFCFLDIRSPGLGDTAMYLCATSGDTSSYNEQFFGPGTRLTVL.

The chain employs TRBV18 and TRBJ2-2; no clear D. CDR1 and CDR2 from the germline V gene are KGHSH and LQKENI. The CDR3 spans 14 residues. The V end lost 0 bases, the J end lost 1 base, and 3 bases lay between the germline ends. CDR3 in amino acids: CASSPPRNTGELFF. CDR3 nucleotides: TGTGCCAGCTCACCACCCAGGAACACCGGGGAGCTGTTTTTT.

The chain combines TRBV6-5 with TRBJ1-2; weak D call: TRBD1 (6 bases). V was clipped by 6 bases and J by 4 bases, with 12 bases between them. The CDR3 contains 13 residues. Germline V lookup: CDR1 MNHEY, CDR2 SVGAGI. The CDR3 protein is CASRMDSPYGYTF. CDR3 nucleotide sequence: TGTGCCAGCAGGATGGACAGTCCCTATGGCTACACCTTC.

This clone was seen just once. The chain has TRBV19 and TRBJ2-7, with TRBD2 identical over 7 bases. Germline trimming cut 5 bases from V and 5 bases from J; bases unmatched to any gene: 6. Germline V CDR1 and CDR2: LNHDA, SQIVND (reference sequence). The CDR3 loop spans 13 amino acids. The CDR3 DNA is TGTGCCAGTAGTCTCCTCGCGGGGGACGAGCAGTACTTC. Protein sequence: CASSLLAGDEQYF.